The T cell receptor (beta chain) described here comes from a study of blood T cell repertoires in COVID-19. Looking at the study overall: Samples of COVID-19 (acute and convalescent) were obtained from the United States, Italy and Spain. PBMCs, B-cell-depleted T cells, or T cells were the source of the cDNA or gDNA that made up the material.

The germline CDR1 and CDR2 sequences are GTSNPN and SVGIG (reference sequence). V was clipped by 0 bases and J by 0 bases, with 6 bases between them. CDR3 length: 14 amino acids. Profiled with immunoSEQ multiplex PCR; TCRdb holds only in-frame clones, not every one. The repertoire consists of 250,000 or so clones, with 84% occurring once and the leading ten covering approximately 2.4%. Sequencing was carried out using peripheral blood. The TCR was taken from a middle-aged man who had recovered from COVID-19. This sequence joins TRBV30 and TRBJ1-3, with D unclear. CDR3 in amino acids: CAWSVRGSGNTIYF. The CDR3 DNA reads as TGTGCCTGGAGTGTACGGGGCTCTGGAAACACCATATATTTT.